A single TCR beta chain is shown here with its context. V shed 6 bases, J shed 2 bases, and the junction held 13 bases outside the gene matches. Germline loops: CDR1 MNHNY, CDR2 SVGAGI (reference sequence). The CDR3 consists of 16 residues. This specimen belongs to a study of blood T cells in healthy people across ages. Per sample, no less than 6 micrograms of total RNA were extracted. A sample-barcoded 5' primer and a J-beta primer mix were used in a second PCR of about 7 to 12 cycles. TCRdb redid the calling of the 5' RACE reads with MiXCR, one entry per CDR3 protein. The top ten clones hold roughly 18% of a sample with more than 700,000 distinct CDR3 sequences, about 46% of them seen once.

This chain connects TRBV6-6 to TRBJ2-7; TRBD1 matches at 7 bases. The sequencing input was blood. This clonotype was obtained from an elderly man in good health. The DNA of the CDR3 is TGTGCCAGCAGAGGGGGACAGACGGGGAGCGCCTACGAGCAGTACTTC. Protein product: CASRGGQTGSAYEQYF.